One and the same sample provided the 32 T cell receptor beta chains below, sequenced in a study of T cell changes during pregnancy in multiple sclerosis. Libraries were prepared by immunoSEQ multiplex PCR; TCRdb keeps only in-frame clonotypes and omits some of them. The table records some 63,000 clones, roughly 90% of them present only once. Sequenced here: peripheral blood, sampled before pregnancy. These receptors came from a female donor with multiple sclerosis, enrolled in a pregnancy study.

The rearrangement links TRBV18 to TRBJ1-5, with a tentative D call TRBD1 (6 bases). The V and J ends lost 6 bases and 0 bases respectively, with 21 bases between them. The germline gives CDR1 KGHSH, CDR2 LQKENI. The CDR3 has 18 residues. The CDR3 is CASSPRGSRPYSNQPQHF. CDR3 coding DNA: TGTGCCAGCTCCCCCAGGGGCTCTCGGCCCTATAGCAATCAGCCCCAGCATTTT.

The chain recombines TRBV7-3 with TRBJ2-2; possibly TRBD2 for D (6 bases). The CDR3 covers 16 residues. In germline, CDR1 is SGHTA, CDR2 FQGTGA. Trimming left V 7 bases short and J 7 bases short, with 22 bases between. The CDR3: CASKIAGPSWNGELFF. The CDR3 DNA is TGTGCCAGCAAGATTGCGGGACCCTCTTGGAACGGGGAGCTGTTTTTT.

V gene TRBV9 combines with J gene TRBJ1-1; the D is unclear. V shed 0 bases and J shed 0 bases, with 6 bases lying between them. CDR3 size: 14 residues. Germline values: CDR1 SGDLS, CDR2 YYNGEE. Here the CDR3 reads CASSVGQVNTEAFF. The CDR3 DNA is TGTGCCAGCAGCGTAGGGCAGGTGAACACTGAAGCTTTCTTT.

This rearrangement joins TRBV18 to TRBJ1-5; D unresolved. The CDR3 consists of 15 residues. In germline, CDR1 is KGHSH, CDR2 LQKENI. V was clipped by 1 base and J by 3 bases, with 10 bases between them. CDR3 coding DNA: TGTGCCAGCTCACCACGCGGAGCTACCAATCAGCCCCAGCATTTT. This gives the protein CASSPRGATNQPQHF.

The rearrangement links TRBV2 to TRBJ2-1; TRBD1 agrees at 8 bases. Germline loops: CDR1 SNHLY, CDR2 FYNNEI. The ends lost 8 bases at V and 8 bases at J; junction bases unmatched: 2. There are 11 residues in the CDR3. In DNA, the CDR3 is TGTGCCAGCGGACAGGGCTATGAGCAGTTCTTC. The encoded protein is CASGQGYEQFF.

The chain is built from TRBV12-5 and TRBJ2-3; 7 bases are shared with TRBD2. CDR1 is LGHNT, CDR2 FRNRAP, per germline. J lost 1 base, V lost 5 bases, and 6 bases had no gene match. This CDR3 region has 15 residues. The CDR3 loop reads CASGAGLAGTDTQYF. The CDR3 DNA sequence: TGTGCTAGTGGTGCGGGTCTAGCGGGCACAGATACGCAGTATTTT.

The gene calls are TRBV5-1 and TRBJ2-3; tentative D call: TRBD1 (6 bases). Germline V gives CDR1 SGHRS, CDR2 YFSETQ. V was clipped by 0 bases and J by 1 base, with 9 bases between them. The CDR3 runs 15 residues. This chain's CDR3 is CASSLEPGGTDTQYF. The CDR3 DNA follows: TGCGCCAGCAGCTTGGAGCCAGGGGGCACAGATACGCAGTATTTT.

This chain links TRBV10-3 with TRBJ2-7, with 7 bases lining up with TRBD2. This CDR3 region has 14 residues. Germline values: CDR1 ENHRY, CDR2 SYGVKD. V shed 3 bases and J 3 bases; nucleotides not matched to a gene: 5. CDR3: CAISDSGGRYEQYF. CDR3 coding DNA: TGTGCCATCAGTGATTCGGGGGGACGCTACGAGCAGTACTTC.

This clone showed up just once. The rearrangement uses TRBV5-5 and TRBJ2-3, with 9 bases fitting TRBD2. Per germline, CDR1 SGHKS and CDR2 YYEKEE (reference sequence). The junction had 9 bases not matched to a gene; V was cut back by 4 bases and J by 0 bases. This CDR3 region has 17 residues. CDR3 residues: CASSPDPSGGSTDTQYF. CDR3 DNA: TGTGCCAGCAGCCCCGACCCAAGCGGGGGGAGCACAGATACGCAGTATTTT.

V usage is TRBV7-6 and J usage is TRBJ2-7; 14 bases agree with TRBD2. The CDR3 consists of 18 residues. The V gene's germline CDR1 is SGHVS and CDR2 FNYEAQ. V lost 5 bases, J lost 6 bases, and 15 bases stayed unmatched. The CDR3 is CASSPGTSGGPMAGEQYF. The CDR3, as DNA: TGTGCCAGCAGCCCGGGGACTAGCGGGGGTCCCATGGCAGGCGAGCAGTACTTC.

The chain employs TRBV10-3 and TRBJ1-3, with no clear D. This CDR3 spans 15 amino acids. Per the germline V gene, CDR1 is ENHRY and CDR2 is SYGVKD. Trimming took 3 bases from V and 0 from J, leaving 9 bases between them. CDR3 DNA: TGTGCCATCAGTGACCCCCGTTTCTCTGGAAACACCATATATTTT. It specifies CAISDPRFSGNTIYF.

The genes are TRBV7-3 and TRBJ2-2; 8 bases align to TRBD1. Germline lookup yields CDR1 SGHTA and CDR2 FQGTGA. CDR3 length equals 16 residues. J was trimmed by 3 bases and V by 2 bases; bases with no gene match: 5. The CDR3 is CASSLVPGGDTGELFF. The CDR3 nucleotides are TGTGCCAGCAGCTTAGTGCCAGGGGGCGACACCGGGGAGCTGTTTTTT.

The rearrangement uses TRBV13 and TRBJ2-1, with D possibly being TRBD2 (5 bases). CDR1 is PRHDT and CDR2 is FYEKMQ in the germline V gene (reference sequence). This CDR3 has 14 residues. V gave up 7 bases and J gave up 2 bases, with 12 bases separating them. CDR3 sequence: CASTLGRAYNEQFF. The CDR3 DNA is TGTGCCAGCACCTTGGGGAGAGCCTACAATGAGCAGTTCTTC.

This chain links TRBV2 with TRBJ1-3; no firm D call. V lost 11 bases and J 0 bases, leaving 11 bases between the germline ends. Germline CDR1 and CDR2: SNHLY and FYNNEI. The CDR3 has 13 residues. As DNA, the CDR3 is TGTGCCCGTCGTCTTAGCTCTGGAAACACCATATATTTT. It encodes CARRLSSGNTIYF.

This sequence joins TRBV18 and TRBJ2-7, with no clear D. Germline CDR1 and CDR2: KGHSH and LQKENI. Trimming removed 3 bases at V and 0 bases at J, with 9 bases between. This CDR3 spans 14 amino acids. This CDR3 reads CASSPQQSSYEQYF. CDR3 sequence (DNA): TGTGCCAGCTCACCTCAACAGAGCTCCTACGAGCAGTACTTC. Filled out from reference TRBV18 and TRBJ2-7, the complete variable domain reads NAGVMQNPRHLVRRRGQEARLRCSPMKGHSHVYWYRQLPEEGLKFMVYLQKENIIDESGMPKERFSAEFPKEGPSILRIQQVVRGDSAAYFCASSPQQSSYEQYFGPGTRLTVT.

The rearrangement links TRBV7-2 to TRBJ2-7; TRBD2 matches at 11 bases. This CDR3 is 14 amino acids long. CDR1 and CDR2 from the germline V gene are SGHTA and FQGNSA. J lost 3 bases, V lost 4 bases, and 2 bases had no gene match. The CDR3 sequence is CASSSGLADYEQYF. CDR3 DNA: TGTGCCAGCAGCTCGGGACTAGCGGACTACGAGCAGTACTTC.

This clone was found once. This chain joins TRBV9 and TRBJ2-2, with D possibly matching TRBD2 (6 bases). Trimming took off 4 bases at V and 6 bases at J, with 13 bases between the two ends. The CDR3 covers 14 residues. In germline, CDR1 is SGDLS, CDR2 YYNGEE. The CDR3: CASSLTGEAGELFF. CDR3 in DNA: TGTGCCAGCAGCCTCACGGGGGAGGCCGGGGAGCTGTTTTTT.

This chain's CDR3 is CASSVRASGGSDTQYF. In nucleotides, the CDR3 is TGTGCCAGCAGCGTGCGCGCTAGCGGGGGGTCAGATACGCAGTATTTT. The V and J genes are TRBV9 and TRBJ2-3; 11 bases are a match to TRBD2. V trimming: 2 bases; J trimming: 4 bases; junction bases outside the gene matches: 6. The CDR3 is 16 residues long. Germline V lookup: CDR1 SGDLS, CDR2 YYNGEE.

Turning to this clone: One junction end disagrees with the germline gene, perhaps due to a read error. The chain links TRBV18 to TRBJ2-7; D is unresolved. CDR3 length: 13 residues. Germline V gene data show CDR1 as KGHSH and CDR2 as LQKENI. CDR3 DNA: TGTGTCAGCTCACCTGAGCTGGTCTACGAGCAGTACTTC. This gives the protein CVSSPELVYEQYF.

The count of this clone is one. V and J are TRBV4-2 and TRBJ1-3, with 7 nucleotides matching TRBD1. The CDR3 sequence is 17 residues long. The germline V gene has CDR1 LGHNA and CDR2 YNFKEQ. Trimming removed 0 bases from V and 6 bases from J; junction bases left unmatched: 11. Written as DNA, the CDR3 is TGTGCCAGCAGCCAAGACGTTTTGACAGGGAGTGTAAACACCATATATTTT. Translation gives CASSQDVLTGSVNTIYF.

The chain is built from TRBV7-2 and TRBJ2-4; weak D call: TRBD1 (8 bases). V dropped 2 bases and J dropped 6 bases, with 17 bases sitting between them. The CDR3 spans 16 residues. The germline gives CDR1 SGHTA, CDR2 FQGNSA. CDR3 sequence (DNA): TGTGCCAGCAGCTTAAGCTCAGGGGGCGGGGGAAACATTCAGTACTTC. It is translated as CASSLSSGGGGNIQYF.

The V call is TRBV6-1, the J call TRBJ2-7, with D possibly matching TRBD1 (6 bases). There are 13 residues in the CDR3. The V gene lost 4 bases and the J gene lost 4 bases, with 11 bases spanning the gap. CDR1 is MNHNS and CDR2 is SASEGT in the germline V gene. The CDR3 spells CASSAYDRYEQYF. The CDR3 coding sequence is TGTGCCAGCAGTGCCTACGACAGGTACGAGCAGTACTTC.

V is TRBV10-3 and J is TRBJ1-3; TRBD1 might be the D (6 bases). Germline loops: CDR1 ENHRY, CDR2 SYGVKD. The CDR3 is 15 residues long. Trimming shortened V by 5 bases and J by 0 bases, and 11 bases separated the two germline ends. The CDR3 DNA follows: TGTGCCATCAGTACAGGGTCGGGCTCTGGAAACACCATATATTTT. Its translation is CAISTGSGSGNTIYF.

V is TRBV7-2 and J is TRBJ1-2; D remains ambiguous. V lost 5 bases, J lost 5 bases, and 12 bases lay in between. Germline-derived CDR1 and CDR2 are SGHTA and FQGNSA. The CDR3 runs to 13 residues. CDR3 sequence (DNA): TGTGCCAGCAGCGGAGCCGAGACTTATGGCTACACCTTC. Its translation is CASSGAETYGYTF.

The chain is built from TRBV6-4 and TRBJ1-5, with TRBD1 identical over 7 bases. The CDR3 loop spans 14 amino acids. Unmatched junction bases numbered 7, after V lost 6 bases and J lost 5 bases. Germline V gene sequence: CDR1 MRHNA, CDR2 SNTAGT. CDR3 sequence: CASRLPGQHQPQHF. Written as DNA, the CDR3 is TGTGCCAGCAGGCTACCGGGACAGCATCAGCCCCAGCATTTT.

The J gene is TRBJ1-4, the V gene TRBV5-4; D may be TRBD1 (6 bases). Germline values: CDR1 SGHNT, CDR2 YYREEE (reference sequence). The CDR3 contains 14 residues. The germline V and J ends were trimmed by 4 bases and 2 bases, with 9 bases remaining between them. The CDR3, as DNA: TGTGCCAGCAGCGCAGGGGTTACTAATGAAAAACTGTTTTTT. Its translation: CASSAGVTNEKLFF.

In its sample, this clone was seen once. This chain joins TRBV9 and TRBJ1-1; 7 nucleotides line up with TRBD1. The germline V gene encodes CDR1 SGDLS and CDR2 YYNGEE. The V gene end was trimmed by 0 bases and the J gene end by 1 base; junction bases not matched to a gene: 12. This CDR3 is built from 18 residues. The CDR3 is CASSVGDRDSSWNTEAFF. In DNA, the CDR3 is TGTGCCAGCAGCGTAGGGGACCGGGACAGCTCTTGGAACACTGAAGCTTTCTTT. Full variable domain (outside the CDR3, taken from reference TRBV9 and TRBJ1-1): DSGVTQTPKHLITATGQRVTLRCSPRSGDLSVYWYQQSLDQGLQFLIQYYNGEERAKGNILERFSAQQFPDLHSELNLSSLELGDSALYFCASSVGDRDSSWNTEAFFGQGTRLTVV.

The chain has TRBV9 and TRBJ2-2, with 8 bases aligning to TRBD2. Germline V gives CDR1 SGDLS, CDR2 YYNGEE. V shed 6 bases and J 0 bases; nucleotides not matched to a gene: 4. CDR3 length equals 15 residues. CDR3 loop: CASMAGGANTGELFF. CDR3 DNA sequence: TGTGCCAGCATGGCGGGGGGCGCGAACACCGGGGAGCTGTTTTTT.

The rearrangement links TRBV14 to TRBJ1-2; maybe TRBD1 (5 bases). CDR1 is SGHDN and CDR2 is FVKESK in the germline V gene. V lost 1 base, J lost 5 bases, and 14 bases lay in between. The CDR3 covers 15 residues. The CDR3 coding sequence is TGTGCCAGCAGCCAAGTCGGGGGAGGGCGTTATGGCTACACCTTC. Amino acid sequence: CASSQVGGGRYGYTF.

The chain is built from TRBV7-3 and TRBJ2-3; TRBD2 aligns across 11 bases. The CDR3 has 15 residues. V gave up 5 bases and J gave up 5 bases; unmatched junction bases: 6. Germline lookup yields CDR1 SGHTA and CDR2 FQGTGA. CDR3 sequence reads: CASSPLAGGVDTQYF. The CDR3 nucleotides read TGTGCCAGCAGCCCGCTAGCGGGGGGTGTAGATACGCAGTATTTT.

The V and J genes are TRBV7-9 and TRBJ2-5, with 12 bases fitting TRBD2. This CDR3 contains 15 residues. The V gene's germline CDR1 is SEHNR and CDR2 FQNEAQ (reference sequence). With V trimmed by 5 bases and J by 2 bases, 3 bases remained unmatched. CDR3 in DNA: TGTGCCAGCAGCCTACTAGCGGGGGGTCAAGAGACCCAGTACTTC. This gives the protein CASSLLAGGQETQYF.

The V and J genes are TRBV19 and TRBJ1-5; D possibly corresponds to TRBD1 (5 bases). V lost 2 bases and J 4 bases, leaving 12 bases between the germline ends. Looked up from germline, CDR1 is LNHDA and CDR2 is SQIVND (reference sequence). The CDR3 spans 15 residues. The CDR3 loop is CASSISLPGNQPQHF. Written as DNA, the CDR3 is TGTGCCAGTAGTATAAGCCTGCCAGGGAATCAGCCCCAGCATTTT.